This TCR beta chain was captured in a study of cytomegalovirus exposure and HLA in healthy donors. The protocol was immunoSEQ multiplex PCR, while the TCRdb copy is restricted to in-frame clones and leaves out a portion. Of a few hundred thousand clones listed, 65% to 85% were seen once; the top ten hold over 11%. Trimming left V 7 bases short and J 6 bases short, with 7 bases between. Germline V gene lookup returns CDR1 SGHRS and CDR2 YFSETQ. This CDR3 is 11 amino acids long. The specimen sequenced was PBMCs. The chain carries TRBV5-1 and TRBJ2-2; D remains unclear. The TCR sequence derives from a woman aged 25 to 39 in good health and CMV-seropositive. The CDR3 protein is CASQGPGELFF. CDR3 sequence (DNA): TGCGCCAGCCAAGGACCCGGGGAGCTGTTTTTT. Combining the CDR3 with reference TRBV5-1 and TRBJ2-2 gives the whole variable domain KAGVTQTPRYLIKTRGQQVTLSCSPISGHRSVSWYQQTPGQGLQFLFEYFSETQRNKGNFPGRFSGRQFSNSRSEMNVSTLELGDSALYLCASQGPGELFFGEGSRLTVL.